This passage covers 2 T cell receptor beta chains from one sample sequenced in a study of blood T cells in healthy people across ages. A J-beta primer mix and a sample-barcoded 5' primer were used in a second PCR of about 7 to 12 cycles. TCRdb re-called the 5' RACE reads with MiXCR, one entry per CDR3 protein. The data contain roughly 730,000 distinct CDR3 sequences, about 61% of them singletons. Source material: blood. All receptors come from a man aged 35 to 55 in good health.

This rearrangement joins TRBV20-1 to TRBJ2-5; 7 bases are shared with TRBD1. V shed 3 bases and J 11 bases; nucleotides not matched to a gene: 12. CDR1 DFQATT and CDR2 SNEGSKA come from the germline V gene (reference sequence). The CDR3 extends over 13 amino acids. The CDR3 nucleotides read TGCAGTGCTAGTCAATACAGGGGCGATGAGCAGTACTTC. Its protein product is CSASQYRGDEQYF.

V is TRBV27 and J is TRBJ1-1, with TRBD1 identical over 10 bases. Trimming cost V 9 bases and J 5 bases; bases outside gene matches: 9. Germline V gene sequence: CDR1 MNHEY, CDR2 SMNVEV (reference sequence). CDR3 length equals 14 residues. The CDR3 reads CASIPGQGPTEAFF. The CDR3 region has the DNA TGTGCCAGTATTCCGGGACAGGGGCCGACTGAAGCTTTCTTT.